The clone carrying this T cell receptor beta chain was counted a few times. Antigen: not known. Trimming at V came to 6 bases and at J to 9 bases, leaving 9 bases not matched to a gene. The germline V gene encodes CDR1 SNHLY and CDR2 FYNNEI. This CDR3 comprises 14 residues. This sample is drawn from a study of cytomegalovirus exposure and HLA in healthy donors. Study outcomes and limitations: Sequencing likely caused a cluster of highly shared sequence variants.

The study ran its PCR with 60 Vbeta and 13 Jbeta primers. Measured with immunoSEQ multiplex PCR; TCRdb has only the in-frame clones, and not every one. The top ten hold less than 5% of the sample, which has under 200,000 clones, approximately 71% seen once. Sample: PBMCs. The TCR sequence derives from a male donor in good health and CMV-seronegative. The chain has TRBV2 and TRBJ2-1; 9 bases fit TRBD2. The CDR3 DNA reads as TGTGCCAGCAGCTCTAGCGGGGATAGGGCTGAGCAGTTCTTC. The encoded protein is CASSSSGDRAEQFF.